The T cell receptor beta chain under discussion was sequenced for a study of T cell responses to AZD1222 COVID-19 vaccine. Assay used: immunoSEQ multiplex PCR; TCRdb lists only in-frame clones, some missing. In the table there are more than 95,000 clones, about 90% of which are singletons. The CDR3 has 13 residues. Germline loops: CDR1 SGHTA, CDR2 FQGNSA. V was shortened by 5 bases and J by 2 bases, with 10 bases between the two germline ends. The source of this sequence is an adult in good health. The chain has TRBV7-2 and TRBJ2-7, with TRBD2 as a possible D gene (6 bases). The sequences come from peripheral blood, collected on day 0 of AZD1222 vaccination. The CDR3 reads CASSPRLAYEQYF. The CDR3 DNA reads as TGTGCCAGCAGCCCTCGACTAGCCTACGAGCAGTACTTC.